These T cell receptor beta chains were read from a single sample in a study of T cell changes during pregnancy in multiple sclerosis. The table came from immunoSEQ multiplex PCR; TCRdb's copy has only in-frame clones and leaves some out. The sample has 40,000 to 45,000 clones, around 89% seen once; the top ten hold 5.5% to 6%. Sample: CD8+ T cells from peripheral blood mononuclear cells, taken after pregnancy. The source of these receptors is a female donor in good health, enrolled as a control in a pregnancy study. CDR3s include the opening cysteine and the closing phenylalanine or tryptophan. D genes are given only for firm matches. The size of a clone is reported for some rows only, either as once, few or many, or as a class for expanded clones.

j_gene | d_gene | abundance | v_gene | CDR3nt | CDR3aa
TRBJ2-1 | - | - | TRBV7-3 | TGTGCCAGCAGCACCCGACTAGATAGTCGCGTCTACAATGAGCAGTTCTTC | CASSTRLDSRVYNEQFF
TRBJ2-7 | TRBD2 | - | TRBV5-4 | TGTGCCAGCAGCCTGGGGGCGGGGGGGGACTACGAGCAGTACTTC | CASSLGAGGDYEQYF
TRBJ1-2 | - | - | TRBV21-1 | TGTGCCAGCAGCACTGCGACAGTGCCAAACTATGGCTACACCTTC | CASSTATVPNYGYTF
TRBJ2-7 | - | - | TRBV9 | TGTGCCAGCAGCGCCTCTCCCGGCGAGCAGTACTTC | CASSASPGEQYF
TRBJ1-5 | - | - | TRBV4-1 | TGCGCCAGCAGCCCGCGGGACGGTAGCAATCAGCCCCAGCATTTT | CASSPRDGSNQPQHF
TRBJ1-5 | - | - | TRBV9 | TGTGCCAGCAGCGATCGGGACATTATAAATCAGCCCCAGCATTTT | CASSDRDIINQPQHF
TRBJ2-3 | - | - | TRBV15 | TGTGCCACCAGTGATCAACGGAGCGGCACAGATACGCAGTATTTT | CATSDQRSGTDTQYF
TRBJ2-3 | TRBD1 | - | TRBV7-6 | TGTGCCAGCAGCTTAGTCCGGGACAGGGAGGGAGATACGCAGTATTTT | CASSLVRDREGDTQYF
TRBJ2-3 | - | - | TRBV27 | TGTGCCAGCAGTTTTAGCGGTCCCACAGATACGCAGTATTTT | CASSFSGPTDTQYF
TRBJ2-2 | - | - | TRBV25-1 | TGTGCCAGCGGAGGGAACGGCGGGGAGCTGTTTTTT | CASGGNGGELFF
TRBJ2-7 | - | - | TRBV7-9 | TGTGCCAGCAGCGCAGACAATCCCGAGCAGTACTTC | CASSADNPEQYF
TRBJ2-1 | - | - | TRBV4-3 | TGCGCCAGCAGCCAGTACGCAGGGGCCCTCTCCTACAATGAGCAGTTCTTC | CASSQYAGALSYNEQFF
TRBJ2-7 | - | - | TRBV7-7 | TGTGCTAGCAGCTTAGGGCCAGGGTCCAACGAGCAGTACTTC | CASSLGPGSNEQYF
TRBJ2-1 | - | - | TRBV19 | TGTGCCAGTATGTTCGGGAAATGGTTCTTC | CASMFGKWFF
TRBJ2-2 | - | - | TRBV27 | TGTGCCAGCACCCCTATAAAATCAGGGGCCGGGGAGCTGTTTTTT | CASTPIKSGAGELFF
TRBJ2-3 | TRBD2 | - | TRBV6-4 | TGTGCCAGCAGTCCCTTTGAGGCGGGGGGAACAGATACGCAGTATTTT | CASSPFEAGGTDTQYF
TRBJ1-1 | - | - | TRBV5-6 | TGTGCCAGCAGGCAGGATATGAACACTGAAGCTTTCTTT | CASRQDMNTEAFF
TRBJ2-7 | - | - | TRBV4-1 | TGCGCCAGCAGCCAACCGAGCTCCTACGAGCAGTACTTC | CASSQPSSYEQYF
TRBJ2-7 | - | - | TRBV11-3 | TGTGCCAGCAGCTTAGATTCCTCGGGGGAGCAGTACTTC | CASSLDSSGEQYF
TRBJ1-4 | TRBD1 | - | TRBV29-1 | TGCAGCGTCGACAGGGATGAAAAACTGTTTTTT | CSVDRDEKLFF
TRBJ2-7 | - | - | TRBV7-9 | TGTGCCAGCAGTTCGTCCCCCCTTACCTACGAGCAGTACTTC | CASSSSPLTYEQYF
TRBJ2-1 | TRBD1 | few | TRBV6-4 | TGTGCCAGCAGTGACGGGACAGGGGAGAGCAATGAGCAGTTCTTC | CASSDGTGESNEQFF
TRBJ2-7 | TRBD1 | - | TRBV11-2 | TGTGCCAGCAGCTGGGTCTCGGGACAGGGGGCGAACTACGAGCAGTACTTC | CASSWVSGQGANYEQYF
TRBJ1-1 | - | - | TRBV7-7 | TGTGCTAGCAGCTTAACTGTCCTCTCCACTGAAGCTTTCTTT | CASSLTVLSTEAFF
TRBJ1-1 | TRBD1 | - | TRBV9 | TGTGCCAGCAGCGTAGCGAGTCGACAGGGGAGGAACACTGAAGCTTTCTTT | CASSVASRQGRNTEAFF
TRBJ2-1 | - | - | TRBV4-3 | TGCGCCAGCAGCCAAGAGTTCCTAGCGTCCTACAATGAGCAGTTCTTC | CASSQEFLASYNEQFF
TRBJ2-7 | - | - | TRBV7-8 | TGTGCCAGCAGCTTAGGCGAGTCCTACGAGCAGTACTTC | CASSLGESYEQYF
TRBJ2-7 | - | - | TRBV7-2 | TGTGCCAGCAGCTTAGCGTGGGGCCCTCCGAACTACGAGCAGTACTTC | CASSLAWGPPNYEQYF
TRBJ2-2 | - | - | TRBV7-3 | TGTGCCAGCAGCTTCACGGAGAACGGGGAGCTGTTTTTT | CASSFTENGELFF
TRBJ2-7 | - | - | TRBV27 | TGTGCCAGCAGTCCTACAGGTGGCGAGCAGTACTTC | CASSPTGGEQYF
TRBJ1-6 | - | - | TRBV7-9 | TGTGCCAGCAGCCCTGACAGTCCGAATTCACCCCTCCACTTT | CASSPDSPNSPLHF
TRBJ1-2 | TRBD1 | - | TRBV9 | TGTGCCAGCAGCCCTCGGGACAGCCTGGGCTATGGCTACACCTTC | CASSPRDSLGYGYTF
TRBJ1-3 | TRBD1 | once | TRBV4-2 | TGTGCCAGCAGCCCTCTGCCCGGGGACAGTCTTTCTGGAAACACCATATATTTT | CASSPLPGDSLSGNTIYF
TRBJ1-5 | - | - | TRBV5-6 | TGTGCCAGCAGCCCCGGGGGATATAGCAATCAGCCCCAGCATTTT | CASSPGGYSNQPQHF
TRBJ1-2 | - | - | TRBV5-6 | TGTGCCAGCAGCTTGGGACAGAGCCTAATAGATGGCTACACCTTC | CASSLGQSLIDGYTF
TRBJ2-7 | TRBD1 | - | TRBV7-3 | TGTGCCAGCAGCCCGACAGGGGTCTCCTACGAGCAGTACTTC | CASSPTGVSYEQYF
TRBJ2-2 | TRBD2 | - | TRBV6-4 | TGTGCCAGCAGTGACGGGGGGGAAAACACCGGGGAGCTGTTTTTT | CASSDGGENTGELFF
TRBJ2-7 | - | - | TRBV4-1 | TGCGCCAGCAGCTGGGGGCAGGGGAGCGACGAGCAGTACTTC | CASSWGQGSDEQYF
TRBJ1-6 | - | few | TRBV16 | TGTGCCAGCAGCCAATCAGGCGGGGGCGGGAATTCACCCCTCCACTTT | CASSQSGGGGNSPLHF
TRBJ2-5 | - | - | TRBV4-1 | TGCGCCAGCAGCCAATTGACTCCCGAGCAACAAGAGACCCAGTACTTC | CASSQLTPEQQETQYF
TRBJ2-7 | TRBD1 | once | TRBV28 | TGTGCCAGCAGTACAACCGGGACAGGGATCTACGAGCAGTACTTC | CASSTTGTGIYEQYF
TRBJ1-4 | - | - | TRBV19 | TGTGCCAGTAGTTACAGCCGGGGGAATGAAAAACTGTTTTTT | CASSYSRGNEKLFF
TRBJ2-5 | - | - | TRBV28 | TGTGCCAGCGGGGCAGGAGGGGACGAGACCCAGTACTTC | CASGAGGDETQYF
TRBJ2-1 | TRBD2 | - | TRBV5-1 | TGCGCCAGCGCCGGGACTAGGCACGCTGAGCAGTTCTTC | CASAGTRHAEQFF
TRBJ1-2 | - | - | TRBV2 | TGTGCCAGCAGAGGTGGACAGAACTATGGCTACACCTTC | CASRGGQNYGYTF
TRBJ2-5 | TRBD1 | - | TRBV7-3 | TGTGCCAGCAGCTTAACCAGGACAGGGGAAGAGACCCAGTACTTC | CASSLTRTGEETQYF
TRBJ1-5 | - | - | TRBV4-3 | TGCGCCAGCAGCCAAGATCGGACTCCCCGTTTGAATCAGCCCCAGCATTTT | CASSQDRTPRLNQPQHF
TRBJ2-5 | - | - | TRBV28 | TGTGCCAGCACTCCGCGACAGGAAGAGACCCAGTACTTC | CASTPRQEETQYF
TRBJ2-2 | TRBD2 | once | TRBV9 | TGTGCCAGCAGCGAGAGGTCTAGCGGAACCGGGGAGCTGTTTTTT | CASSERSSGTGELFF
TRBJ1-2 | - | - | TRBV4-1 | TGCGCCAGCAGCCAAGATTATGGAGTCTCGCACTATGGCTACACCTTC | CASSQDYGVSHYGYTF
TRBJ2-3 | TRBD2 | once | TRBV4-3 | TGCGCCAGCAGGGGCGGGCTAGCGGGGGACGAGGCAAGCACAGATACGCAGTATTTT | CASRGGLAGDEASTDTQYF
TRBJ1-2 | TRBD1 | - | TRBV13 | TGTGCCAGCAGCCCTAGTGGGACAGGGACCAACTATGGCTACACCTTC | CASSPSGTGTNYGYTF
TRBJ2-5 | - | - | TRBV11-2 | TGTGCCAGCAGCCCCTTAACACCGCAAGAGACCCAGTACTTC | CASSPLTPQETQYF